This TCR beta chain appears in the sequencing data of a study of Ad26.COV2.S vaccination and SARS-CoV-2 variants. Study summary: In the COV1001 trial, the donor was in the Ad26.COV2.S arm. Intramuscular Ad26.COV2.S doses were given once or twice, 56 days apart. Notes on the study in general: Vaccine recipients had higher spike-specific TCR breadth than placebo recipients.

As regards this clone: Its antigen is undetermined.

Repertoires were generated with immunoSEQ multiplex PCR, while TCRdb's copy carries only in-frame clones and drops some. The sample yields a few hundred thousand clones, 89% seen once. The treatment here: over 15 received Ad26.COV2.S at low or high dose, single or two shots; five or six received placebo; per-sample allocation not given. Vaccine and placebo recipients were sampled on day 63 after the first injection. Based in Boston, the donor was an adult of 18-55 years. The TCR comes from a person between 18 and 60 years old who received the Ad26.COV2.S COVID-19 vaccine or a placebo. Sequencing was performed on peripheral blood, taken in a trial of Ad26.COV2.S vaccine versus placebo.

The CDR3 DNA reads TGTGCCAGCAGTGAGGGAGTATCCTCCTCCTACGAGCAGTACTTC. Translating gives CASSEGVSSSYEQYF. The chain uses TRBV6-1 and TRBJ2-7; D perhaps matches TRBD2 (5 bases). The CDR3 runs to 15 residues. CDR1 MNHNS and CDR2 SASEGT come from the germline V gene. V shed 3 bases and J shed 0 bases, with 12 bases lying between them.